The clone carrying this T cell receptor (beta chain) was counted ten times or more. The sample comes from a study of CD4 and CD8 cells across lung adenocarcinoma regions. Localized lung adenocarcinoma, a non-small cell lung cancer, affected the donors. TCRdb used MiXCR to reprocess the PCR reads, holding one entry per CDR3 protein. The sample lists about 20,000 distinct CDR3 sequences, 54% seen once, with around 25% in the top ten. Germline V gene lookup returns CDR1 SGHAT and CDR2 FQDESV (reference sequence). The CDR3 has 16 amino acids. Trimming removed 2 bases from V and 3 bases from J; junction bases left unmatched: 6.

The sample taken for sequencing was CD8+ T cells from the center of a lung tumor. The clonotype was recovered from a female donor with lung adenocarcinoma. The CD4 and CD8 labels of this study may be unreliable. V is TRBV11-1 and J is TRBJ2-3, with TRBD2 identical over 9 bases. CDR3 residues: CASSLLAGKKTDTQYF. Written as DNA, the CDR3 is TGTGCCAGCAGCTTACTAGCGGGAAAGAAGACAGATACGCAGTATTTT.